The 21 T cell receptor beta chains below all came from one sample that was sequenced in a study of neurological immune-mediated disorders. TCRdb reanalysed the 5' RACE reads using MiXCR and keeps one entry per CDR3 protein. The sample lists about 79,000 distinct CDR3 sequences; roughly 14% were seen once. Sequencing used PBMCs. Receptors originate from a woman between 45 and 65 years old in good health.

This clonotype has ten or more counts. This chain joins TRBV20-1 and TRBJ2-5; D unresolved. The CDR3 spans 13 residues. V was shortened by 0 bases and J by 4 bases, with 9 bases between the two germline ends. Germline V gene lookup returns CDR1 DFQATT and CDR2 SNEGSKA (reference sequence). Here the CDR3 DNA reads TGCAGTGCTAGAGATGAGCGAGCAGAGACCCAGTACTTC. Residues: CSARDERAETQYF.

The V and J genes are TRBV15 and TRBJ2-7, with D tentatively TRBD2 (6 bases). This CDR3 is 14 amino acids long. V lost 5 bases to trimming and J lost 7 bases, with 18 bases between them. The germline V gene encodes CDR1 LNHNV and CDR2 YYDKDF (reference sequence). In DNA form, the CDR3 reads TGTGCCACCAGCGAGTATGGCGGCGGGATAGAGCAGTACTTC. Translated, it gives CATSEYGGGIEQYF.

This clonotype was seen ten or more times. V gene TRBV20-1 combines with J gene TRBJ1-1; 9 bases are a match to TRBD1. The CDR3 has 16 residues. Trimming at V came to 0 bases and at J to 1 base, leaving 6 bases not matched to a gene. Looked up from germline, CDR1 is DFQATT and CDR2 is SNEGSKA (reference sequence). As DNA, the CDR3 is TGCAGTGCTAGAGATCCAAAGGGACAGGGGAACACTGAAGCTTTCTTT. Amino acids: CSARDPKGQGNTEAFF.

This clonotype was seen at least ten times. V gene TRBV20-1 combines with J gene TRBJ1-2; perhaps TRBD1 as D (6 bases). Germline loops: CDR1 DFQATT, CDR2 SNEGSKA (reference sequence). V was clipped by 5 bases and J by 7 bases, with 20 bases between them. This CDR3 is built from 14 residues. CDR3 sequence reads: CSAPREGGVGGYTF. CDR3 sequence (DNA): TGCAGTGCTCCTCGGGAGGGGGGCGTTGGTGGCTACACCTTC.

About this clonotype: Relative to the germline gene, one junction end is altered; a read error may explain this. The CDR3 bases are TGCGCCAGCAGCTTGGACCACCAGACGGACTTGAATACTGAAGCTTTCTTT. Translating gives CASSLDHQTDLNTEAFF. This chain joins TRBV5-1 and TRBJ1-1; D unresolved. Germline CDR1 SGHRS, CDR2 YFSETQ. The CDR3 totals 17 residues.

Comment on this clonotype: A read error may account for a junction end that differs from germline. The chain links TRBV6-6 to TRBJ1-5, with D tentatively TRBD1 (5 bases). Germline loops: CDR1 MNHNY, CDR2 SVGAGI (reference sequence). This CDR3 spans 15 amino acids. CDR3: CTSSSIGTSDQPQHF. The CDR3, as DNA: TGTACCAGCAGTTCCATCGGGACTTCTGATCAGCCCCAGCATTTT.

This clonotype has a count of ten or more. The rearrangement uses TRBV28 and TRBJ2-5, with D unclear. V lost 8 bases and J 4 bases, leaving 17 bases between the germline ends. Germline loops: CDR1 MDHEN, CDR2 SYDVKM. The length of the CDR3 is 14 residues. CDR3 in amino acids: CASRPGGRPETQYF. For the CDR3, the DNA is TGTGCCAGCCGCCCTGGTGGACGGCCAGAGACCCAGTACTTC.

In this sample, this clonotype turned up many times. The chain links TRBV20-1 to TRBJ2-3, with a tentative D call TRBD2 (5 bases). Germline V gives CDR1 DFQATT, CDR2 SNEGSKA (reference sequence). There are 17 residues in the CDR3. V was cut by 0 bases and J by 1 base, with 17 bases left in between. CDR3 sequence: CSARDPSRGVGTDTQYF. CDR3 sequence (DNA): TGCAGTGCTAGAGATCCCAGCCGGGGAGTGGGCACAGATACGCAGTATTTT.

The sample holds many counts of this clonotype. The gene calls are TRBV7-9 and TRBJ2-5; D is uncertain. This CDR3 is 15 amino acids long. The V end was cut by 0 bases, the J end by 5 bases, with 13 bases between. Per germline, CDR1 SEHNR and CDR2 FQNEAQ (reference sequence). In DNA, the CDR3 is TGTGCCAGCAGCTTAGCGGGCCCGACTGCGGAGACCCAGTACTTC. This gives the protein CASSLAGPTAETQYF.

This clonotype was seen ten or more times. This chain uses TRBV3-1 with TRBJ2-1, with TRBD2 matching 10 bases. Per germline, CDR1 LGHDT and CDR2 YNNKEL (reference sequence). This CDR3 is 15 amino acids long. Losses at the gene ends were 2 bases for V and 5 bases for J; bases not matched to a gene: 3. This chain's CDR3 is CASSQSGRGDNEQFF. CDR3 DNA sequence: TGTGCCAGCAGCCAAAGCGGGAGGGGTGACAATGAGCAGTTCTTC.

This clonotype was detected many times. V is TRBV5-1 and J is TRBJ2-5, with D unclear. The V end lost 2 bases, the J end lost 3 bases, and 8 bases lay between the germline ends. This CDR3 is built from 13 residues. From germline, CDR1 is SGHRS and CDR2 YFSETQ. The CDR3 nucleotides read TGCGCCAGCAGCTTATATCGGGAAGAGACCCAGTACTTC. It is translated as CASSLYREETQYF. Full variable domain (missing parts from reference TRBV5-1 and TRBJ2-5): KAGVTQTPRYLIKTRGQQVTLSCSPISGHRSVSWYQQTPGQGLQFLFEYFSETQRNKGNFPGRFSGRQFSNSRSEMNVSTLELGDSALYLCASSLYREETQYFGPGTRLLVL.

The V call is TRBV28, the J call TRBJ2-1; no definite D call. CDR3 length equals 12 residues. Trimming cost V 6 bases and J 4 bases, with 7 bases left between them. CDR1 MDHEN and CDR2 SYDVKM come from the germline V gene. The CDR3 here is CASRGAYNEQFF. DNA for the CDR3: TGTGCCAGCAGAGGAGCTTACAATGAGCAGTTCTTC. The whole variable domain, remainder taken from reference TRBV28 and TRBJ2-1, is DVKVTQSSRYLVKRTGEKVFLECVQDMDHENMFWYRQDPGLGLRLIYFSYDVKMKEKGDIPEGYSVSREKKERFSLILESASTNQTSMYLCASRGAYNEQFFGPGTRLTVL.

This clonotype was counted ten times or more. This chain links TRBV5-1 with TRBJ1-1; the D gene is possibly TRBD1 (6 bases). CDR1 and CDR2 from the germline V gene are SGHRS and YFSETQ. V gave up 0 bases and J gave up 6 bases, with 18 bases separating them. The CDR3 runs 16 residues. CDR3 protein: CASSLGVGGQEAEAFF. The CDR3 DNA sequence: TGCGCCAGCAGCTTGGGGGTTGGGGGACAAGAGGCTGAAGCTTTCTTT.

This clonotype was found many times. This chain joins TRBV29-1 and TRBJ2-1, with TRBD2 as a possible D gene (7 bases). CDR1 is SQVTM, CDR2 ANQGSEA, per germline. CDR3 size: 14 residues. Trimming removed 7 bases at V and 10 bases at J, with 23 bases between. The CDR3 spells CSAQLALYQGEQFF. For the CDR3, the DNA is TGCAGCGCCCAACTAGCGTTATACCAGGGGGAGCAGTTCTTC.

This clonotype was seen many times. CDR3 amino acids: CASSPQAGDYQETQYF. The CDR3 DNA follows: TGTGCCAGCAGCCCACAAGCGGGGGATTACCAAGAGACCCAGTACTTC. The rearrangement uses TRBV3-1 and TRBJ2-5; 8 bases match TRBD2. This CDR3 is 16 amino acids long. Per germline, CDR1 LGHDT and CDR2 YNNKEL (reference sequence). V shed 4 bases and J 0 bases; nucleotides not matched to a gene: 7.

The V call is TRBV29-1, the J call TRBJ2-6; D might be TRBD1 (5 bases). Germline V lookup: CDR1 SQVTM, CDR2 ANQGSEA. The germline V and J ends were trimmed by 0 bases and 0 bases, with 15 bases remaining between them. CDR3 length: 18 residues. As DNA, the CDR3 is TGCAGCGTTGAAGAAGGGGCCATCGCCCTCTCTGGGGCCAACGTCCTGACTTTC. Translated, it gives CSVEEGAIALSGANVLTF.

This clonotype was detected many times. The rearrangement joins TRBV5-1 to TRBJ2-3, with 7 bases fitting TRBD2. In germline, CDR1 is SGHRS, CDR2 YFSETQ. The length of the CDR3 is 16 residues. J lost 2 bases, V lost 4 bases, and 10 bases had no gene match. The CDR3 DNA follows: TGCGCCAGCAGCGGCAACCCCAGCGGGGCCACAGATACGCAGTATTTT. Its protein is CASSGNPSGATDTQYF.

This clonotype was picked up many times. The genes are TRBV5-1 and TRBJ2-7, with 7 bases identical to TRBD2. CDR3 length: 15 residues. V shed 3 bases and J 0 bases; nucleotides not matched to a gene: 6. Per germline, CDR1 SGHRS and CDR2 YFSETQ. This chain's CDR3 is CASSSAGASSYEQYF. The CDR3 DNA is TGCGCCAGCAGCTCCGCGGGAGCTAGCTCCTACGAGCAGTACTTC.

Comments on this clonotype: This clone may be a read error of a much larger clone one base away. The genes are TRBV12-3 or TRBV12-4 and TRBJ2-7, with 16 bases identical to TRBD2. This CDR3 has 15 amino acids. The V gene end was trimmed by 7 bases and the J gene end by 7 bases; junction bases not matched to a gene: 7. The CDR3: CASIGTSGGDWEQYF. For the CDR3, the DNA is TGTGCCAGCATCGGGACTAGCGGGGGGGACTGGGAGCAGTACTTC.

This clonotype was picked up a small number of times. This chain uses TRBV20-1 with TRBJ2-2; TRBD1 is a possible D gene (5 bases). V lost 3 bases and J 5 bases, leaving 7 bases between the germline ends. This CDR3 region has 12 residues. Germline V gives CDR1 DFQATT, CDR2 SNEGSKA (reference sequence). The CDR3 loop is CSASGQTGELFF. The CDR3 nucleotides read TGCAGTGCTAGTGGACAAACCGGGGAGCTGTTTTTT.

As regards this clonotype: A much larger clone lies a single base off, so this may be a read error. V and J are TRBV12-3 or TRBV12-4 and TRBJ2-7, with 7 bases that match TRBD1. The CDR3 sequence is 14 residues long. Trimming took 7 bases from V and 3 from J; bases not matched to a gene: 9. DNA of the CDR3: TGTGCCAGCACCGTGACAGGGAAACACTACGAGCAGTACTTC. Its protein is CASTVTGKHYEQYF.